The 16 T cell receptor beta chains below come from one sample, sequenced in a study of blood T cell repertoires in COVID-19. Profiling relied on immunoSEQ multiplex PCR, and the TCRdb table lists in-frame clones only, not all of them. Seen here are about 330,000 clones, approximately 86% observed once, and the top ten hold around 8.9%. The specimen sequenced was peripheral blood. These TCRs come from a young man with COVID-19, enrolled during active disease.

V usage is TRBV19 and J usage is TRBJ2-7, with 9 nucleotides matching TRBD1. The V and J ends lost 3 bases and 6 bases, in that order; junction bases with no gene match: 3. The CDR3 contains 13 residues. The germline CDR1 and CDR2 sequences are LNHDA and SQIVND (reference sequence). CDR3 nucleotides: TGTGCCAGTAGTATTATGACAGGGGGCGAGCAGTACTTC. Amino acid sequence: CASSIMTGGEQYF. Filled out from reference TRBV19 and TRBJ2-7, the complete variable domain reads DGGITQSPKYLFRKEGQNVTLSCEQNLNHDAMYWYRQDPGQGLRLIYYSQIVNDFQKGDIAEGYSVSREKKESFPLTVTSAQKNPTAFYLCASSIMTGGEQYFGPGTRLTVT.

The chain recombines TRBV6-2 or TRBV6-3 with TRBJ2-3; 13 nucleotides match TRBD2. CDR1 MNHEY and CDR2 SVGEGT come from the germline V gene. V gave up 5 bases and J gave up 7 bases; unmatched junction bases: 9. The CDR3 length is 16 residues. The CDR3 DNA is TGTGCCAGCAGTACTCTACTAGCGGGAGGGCCATATACGCAGTATTTT. Residues: CASSTLLAGGPYTQYF.

The gene calls are TRBV28 and TRBJ2-7; tentative D call: TRBD1 (6 bases). From germline, CDR1 is MDHEN and CDR2 SYDVKM. V was clipped by 10 bases and J by 3 bases, with 16 bases between them. There are 13 residues in the CDR3. The CDR3 here is CATNFLQGYEQYF. CDR3 DNA: TGTGCCACCAATTTTTTACAGGGCTACGAGCAGTACTTC.

The CDR3 nucleotides read TGTGCCAGCAGTTACTCGGCGGCATTTCCGTATGGCTACACCTTC. Encoded protein: CASSYSAAFPYGYTF. J is TRBJ1-2 and V is TRBV6-5; D is unresolved. The CDR3 consists of 15 residues. Trimming removed 0 bases at V and 5 bases at J, with 13 bases between. Germline V gene sequence: CDR1 MNHEY, CDR2 SVGAGI.

This chain connects TRBV5-6 to TRBJ1-2; D might be TRBD1 (5 bases). V was trimmed by 7 bases and J by 8 bases, leaving 18 bases between them. The CDR3 has 13 residues. Looked up from germline, CDR1 is SGHDT and CDR2 is YYEEEE. The CDR3, as DNA: TGTGCCAGCCTGAGGGACTTTCGGGACGGCTACACCTTC. This gives the protein CASLRDFRDGYTF.

The genes are TRBV11-3 and TRBJ2-4; D may be TRBD1 (5 bases). Germline loops: CDR1 SGHNT, CDR2 YENEEA. The CDR3 consists of 16 residues. The V end lost 5 bases, the J end lost 0 bases, and 14 bases lay between the germline ends. The CDR3 DNA sequence: TGTGCCAGCAGCACCCGGACATTACTAGCCAAAAACATTCAGTACTTC. Protein sequence: CASSTRTLLAKNIQYF.

The CDR3 sequence is CASSIGAGGGNYGYTF. In DNA form, the CDR3 reads TGTGCCAGTAGTATAGGAGCTGGCGGCGGTAACTATGGCTACACCTTC. The J gene is TRBJ1-2, the V gene TRBV19; D remains unclear. Trimming took off 1 base at V and 1 base at J, with 13 bases between the two ends. Germline V lookup: CDR1 LNHDA, CDR2 SQIVND (reference sequence). The CDR3 consists of 16 residues.

The V call is TRBV25-1, the J call TRBJ2-7, with D uncertain. The CDR3 has 13 residues. Trimming stripped 6 bases from V and 0 bases from J, with 9 bases between. The germline gives CDR1 MGHDK, CDR2 SYGVNS. CDR3 sequence reads: CASSDGYSYEQYF. CDR3 nucleotides: TGTGCCAGCAGCGACGGGTACTCCTACGAGCAGTACTTC.

This chain connects TRBV4-1 to TRBJ2-3; 7 positions match TRBD1. The V gene's germline CDR1 is MGHRA and CDR2 YSYEKL. This CDR3 is built from 15 residues. V dropped 3 bases and J dropped 0; count of bases not matched to a gene: 3. CDR3 in DNA: TGCGCCAGCAGCCAGTTACAGGGGAGCACAGATACGCAGTATTTT. It yields the protein CASSQLQGSTDTQYF.

This chain connects TRBV18 to TRBJ1-5; 8 nucleotides align to TRBD1. The J segment lost 5 bases and the V segment lost 4 bases, leaving 4 bases of the junction unmatched. CDR3 length: 14 residues. Germline CDR1 reads KGHSH; CDR2 reads LQKENI. DNA for the CDR3: TGTGCCAGCTCACTTACGGACAGGGATCAGCCCCAGCATTTT. Amino acid sequence: CASSLTDRDQPQHF. The full variable domain, rest sourced from reference TRBV18 and TRBJ1-5, is NAGVMQNPRHLVRRRGQEARLRCSPMKGHSHVYWYRQLPEEGLKFMVYLQKENIIDESGMPKERFSAEFPKEGPSILRIQQVVRGDSAAYFCASSLTDRDQPQHFGDGTRLSIL.

This clone was observed a single time. The chain recombines TRBV29-1 with TRBJ2-5, with D possibly matching TRBD1 (6 bases). The V end was cut by 4 bases, the J end by 4 bases, with 10 bases between. Germline CDR1 and CDR2: SQVTM and ANQGSEA. The CDR3 contains 12 residues. In nucleotides, the CDR3 is TGCAGCGTTGTGACAGGACGAGAGACCCAGTACTTC. It encodes CSVVTGRETQYF.

This rearrangement joins TRBV27 to TRBJ1-1; no clear D gene. Germline V gene sequence: CDR1 MNHEY, CDR2 SMNVEV (reference sequence). Deletions cut 4 bases from V and 3 bases from J, with 9 bases between. This CDR3 is built from 13 residues. CDR3 in amino acids: CASSSQSDTEAFF. The DNA for the CDR3 is TGTGCCAGCAGTTCGCAGTCCGACACTGAAGCTTTCTTT.

CDR3 nucleotide sequence: TGTGCCAGCAGTCGGGAGTGGAGCTCCTACGAGCAGTACTTC. Translating it yields CASSREWSSYEQYF. The chain uses TRBV6-2 or TRBV6-3 and TRBJ2-7, with D perhaps TRBD2 (6 bases). The germline V and J ends were trimmed by 5 bases and 0 bases, with 11 bases remaining between them. The CDR3 consists of 14 residues. Germline assignment: CDR1 MNHEY and CDR2 SVGEGT.

The CDR3 region has the DNA TGTGCCAGCAGCTTAAACGGGATGGAAGAGACCCAGTACTTC. It encodes CASSLNGMEETQYF. The V gene is TRBV7-9, the J gene TRBJ2-5, with a possible D match to TRBD2 (5 bases). There are 14 residues in the CDR3. Deletions cut 2 bases from V and 3 bases from J, with 10 bases between. The germline gives CDR1 SEHNR, CDR2 FQNEAQ (reference sequence).

This chain links TRBV19 with TRBJ2-1; D is uncertain. CDR1 and CDR2 (germline): LNHDA, SQIVND (reference sequence). V lost 3 bases to trimming and J lost 3 bases, with 6 bases between them. The CDR3 is made up of 13 amino acids. CDR3 sequence: CASSMAGYNEQFF. The CDR3 coding sequence is TGTGCCAGTAGTATGGCTGGCTACAATGAGCAGTTCTTC.

V and J are TRBV7-9 and TRBJ2-3, with 11 nucleotides matching TRBD2. Germline values: CDR1 SEHNR, CDR2 FQNEAQ (reference sequence). This CDR3 has 16 residues. Trimming took 6 bases from V and 2 from J; bases not matched to a gene: 7. Here the CDR3 DNA reads TGTGCCAGCAGACGAACTAGCGGGAGCCCCACAGATACGCAGTATTTT. It is translated as CASRRTSGSPTDTQYF.